This entry is about one T cell receptor (beta chain). Its target is unknown. This specimen belongs to a study of CXCR3-negative and CXCR3-positive naive CD8 T cells. Study results and limitations: CXCR3 levels fell partly with cryopreservation; most assays relied on fresh PBMCs.

Each TRB cDNA library was prepared by 5' RACE (with UMI labels). One entry per CDR3 protein, without DNA, is what TCRdb gives after re-calling the 5' RACE reads. Recorded here are 45,000 to 70,000 distinct CDR3 sequences; the top ten clones represent 23%. The CDR3 has 16 residues. The germline CDR1 and CDR2 sequences are SQVTM and ANQGSEA. The sequenced material came from memory CD8+ T cells from blood. The receptor was isolated from a human donor in good health. Some clones in this sample may be carry-over from other donors' samples. The chain recombines TRBV29-1 with TRBJ2-3; lacking DNA, the TRBD2 call made by TCRdb goes unchecked. This CDR3 is CSVVPAGGPEADTQYF.